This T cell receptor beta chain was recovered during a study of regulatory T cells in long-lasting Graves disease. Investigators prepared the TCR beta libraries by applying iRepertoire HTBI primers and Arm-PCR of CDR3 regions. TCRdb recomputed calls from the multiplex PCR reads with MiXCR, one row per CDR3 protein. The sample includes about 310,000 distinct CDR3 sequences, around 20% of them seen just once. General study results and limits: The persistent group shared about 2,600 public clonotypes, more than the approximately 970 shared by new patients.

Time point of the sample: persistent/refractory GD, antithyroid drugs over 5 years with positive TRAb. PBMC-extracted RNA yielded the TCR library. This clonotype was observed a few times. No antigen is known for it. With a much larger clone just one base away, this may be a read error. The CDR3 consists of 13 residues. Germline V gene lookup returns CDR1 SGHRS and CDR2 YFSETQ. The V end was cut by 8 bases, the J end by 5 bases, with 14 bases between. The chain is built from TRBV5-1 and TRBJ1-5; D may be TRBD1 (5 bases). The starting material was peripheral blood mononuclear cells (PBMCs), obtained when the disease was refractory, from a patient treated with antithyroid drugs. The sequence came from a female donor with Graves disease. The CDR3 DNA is TGCGCCAGTAAACAGGATATGCATCAGCCCCAGCATTTT. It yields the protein CASKQDMHQPQHF.